This T cell receptor (beta chain) was profiled in a study of early stage breast cancer tumors (TCRdb year 2017). As for the study more broadly: Of the approximately 15 invasive breast tumors, roughly eleven were found to be estrogen receptor-positive, progesterone receptor-positive and HER2-negative. Of the roughly twelve ER+/PR+/HER2- tumors, eight were classified as invasive ductal carcinomas and four as invasive lobular carcinomas. A read coverage of roughly 10-fold per sample was achieved on average. The samples as a whole yielded 2 million to 3 million detected templates, corresponding to roughly 1.1 million unique clonotypes.

Two independent genomic DNA replicates were amplified for each sample, with approximately 0.5 ug used for blood and around 1.5 ug for tumor or normal breast. Following the manufacturer's instructions, the ImmunoSeq Intro kit was used to carry out TCRB sequencing on genomic DNA. For absolute quantification, the roughly 28-cycle multiplex PCR included proprietary primers along with spike-in control sequences. Single-end 150-bp reads were used to sequence an 87-bp fragment spanning the CDR3 and the flanking V and J genes. Each lane of an Illumina MiSeq running version 3.0 chemistry carried seven multiplexed samples, with two replicates apiece. The source study handled its data this way. The vendor's proprietary pipeline processed the raw data and merged both replicates into a single result for each sample. Productive rearrangements sharing the V-gene family, CDR3 amino acid sequence and J-gene segment were defined as clonotypes. To compute clonality, the normalized Shannon entropy (Pielou evenness) of TCRB abundances was subtracted from 1. T cell density was estimated as total templates divided by the number of input cells, with the number of input cells inferred from the DNA input amount. Total repertoire diversity and clonality were estimated with Recon using default parameters. A clonotype was considered tumor-enriched if its abundance in tumor exceeded 0.1% and was at least 32-fold higher than its abundance in normal breast. Imported from immuneACCESS, the table was reduced by TCRdb to in-frame sequences with V and J called. These copies leave out some clones; in studies compared against another copy, an unresolved V gene accounts for under half, and the cause of the remainder is not known. Clone size and the V and J calls come from that table; the DNA yielded D and trimming. Recorded for this sample are thousands of clones; about two thirds of them occurred a single time. Jointly, the top ten make up approximately 26% of the sample.

Study-level results and caveats: Enriched TCRB sequences shared across patients were mostly commonly generated sequences, unlikely to play an important role in the tumor microenvironment. Because the cohort was small, a breakdown by tumor subtype could not be done. Tumors showed around 2.5-fold higher T cell density and higher clonality than adjacent normal breast tissue. Sequencing bulk genomic DNA from unsorted cells could not capture chain pairing or functional markers like CD4, CD8 and FOXP3. Repertoires from blood and normal breast were more alike than repertoires from blood and tumor, and in about 85% of the 16 patients, comparing each tissue with blood separated tumor from normal.

Regarding this clone: There is no known antigen for this receptor. There are no base qualities to consult, and no much larger clone falls within one base.

Adjacent normal breast tissue was collected about 2-4.5 cm away from the tumor, rinsed in PBS and stored in prechilled RNAlater. Because of high lipid content and low cell density, about 90-330 mg of normal breast tissue was often needed to obtain sufficient DNA. The study profiled bulk TCR beta-chain repertoires in matched peripheral blood, tumor and adjacent normal breast tissue taken from some 17 patients with early-stage breast cancer. The Qiagen AllPrep DNA/RNA Mini kit was used to extract genomic DNA. CDR1 and CDR2 (SEHNR, FQNEAQ) derive from the germline V gene (reference sequence). The CDR3, from cysteine to phenylalanine, totals 13 residues. Of all the DNA, just the CDR3 is kept, 39 bases in frame from base 1. V drops 3 bases and J drops 8 bases, leaving 11 bases in between.

The receptor was isolated from a person in their sixties or seventies with breast cancer. The receptor chain draws on TRBV7-9 and TRBJ2-1; the D element might be TRBD1 or TRBD2, as each aligns at 5 bases. The sample consisted of normal breast tissue next to the tumor. The base sequence is TGTGCCAGCAGCTTTGGGGGATACGATGAGCAGTTCTTC. Its product reads: CASSFGGYDEQFF.